One and the same sample provided the 10 T cell receptor beta chains below, sequenced in a study of beta chain features in type 1 diabetes listed by TCRdb under 2018. The receptor library was made with the immunoSEQ multiplex PCR assay. All of the isolated RNA was reverse transcribed with the High Capacity cDNA Reverse Transcription Kit, so expressed TCRB transcripts were sequenced. TCRdb retrieved this table from immuneACCESS and kept in-frame rearrangements only. Not all clones are present; in checked studies, unresolved V genes account for under half, and no reason is known for the remainder. This sample gives around 250,000 clones in total; 25% to 30% of them show up just once. Clones ranked in the top ten supply approximately 4% of the sample. Source material: central memory CD4+ T cells from blood. The receptor set was obtained from a young man in good health.

The rearrangement links TRBV30 to TRBJ2-7, with D perhaps matching TRBD1 (5 bases). Trimming pared 3 bases from V and 5 bases from J, leaving 11 bases between. Germline V gene sequence: CDR1 GTSNPN, CDR2 SVGIG (reference sequence). The CDR3 extends over 12 amino acids. CDR3 DNA sequence: TGTGCCTGGAGCGCGCCAGGGAACGAGCAGTACTTC. Protein product: CAWSAPGNEQYF.

The gene calls are TRBV9 and TRBJ2-3; 9 bases match TRBD1. V trimming: 0 bases; J trimming: 0 bases; junction bases outside the gene matches: 2. The CDR3 sequence is 16 residues long. Germline assignment: CDR1 SGDLS and CDR2 YYNGEE. The CDR3 region is CASSVGDRVSTDTQYF. CDR3 sequence (DNA): TGTGCCAGCAGCGTAGGGGACAGGGTGAGCACAGATACGCAGTATTTT.

This clone was observed a few times. The J gene is TRBJ2-2, the V gene TRBV5-1, with 8 bases that match TRBD1. The CDR3 extends over 16 amino acids. V was clipped by 2 bases and J by 2 bases; unmatched bases: 5. Germline V lookup: CDR1 SGHRS, CDR2 YFSETQ. This CDR3 is CASSFRGQGNTGELFF. The DNA for the CDR3 is TGCGCCAGCAGCTTCAGAGGACAGGGCAACACCGGGGAGCTGTTTTTT.

The gene calls are TRBV5-1 and TRBJ2-5; the match to TRBD2 covers 7 bases. The trim removed 5 bases at V and 5 bases at J, leaving 0 bases unmatched. Germline CDR1 and CDR2: SGHRS and YFSETQ. This CDR3 spans 11 amino acids. The DNA for the CDR3 is TGCGCCAGCAGACTAGCGGAGACCCAGTACTTC. It encodes CASRLAETQYF.

For this clone: A read error is possible here, since a much larger clone lies one base away. This CDR3 is also generated by other DNA sequences in the sample. This sequence joins TRBV7-2 and TRBJ2-3; D not resolved. CDR3 length equals 11 residues. In germline, CDR1 is SGHTA, CDR2 FQGNSA. V was clipped by 4 bases and J by 4 bases, with 3 bases between them. The CDR3 DNA follows: TGTGCCAGCAGCTCCGCAGATACGCAGTATTTT. Translating it yields CASSSADTQYF.

Only a few counts were recorded for this clone. The chain carries TRBV13 and TRBJ1-3; perhaps TRBD1 as D (6 bases). The CDR3 length is 18 residues. V was clipped by 5 bases and J by 2 bases, with 22 bases between them. The V gene's germline CDR1 is PRHDT and CDR2 FYEKMQ (reference sequence). CDR3 region: CASSTIQTGLSPGNTIYF. Here the CDR3 DNA reads TGTGCCAGCAGCACCATTCAAACAGGGTTAAGTCCTGGAAACACCATATATTTT. The whole variable domain, remainder taken from reference TRBV13 and TRBJ1-3, is AAGVIQSPRHLIKEKRETATLKCYPIPRHDTVYWYQQGPGQDPQFLISFYEKMQSDKGSIPDRFSAQQFSDYHSELNMSSLELGDSALYFCASSTIQTGLSPGNTIYFGEGSWLTVV.

This clone has more than one count but fewer than ten. The rearrangement joins TRBV7-2 to TRBJ1-2, with TRBD1 matching 7 bases. V trimming: 5 bases; J trimming: 5 bases; junction bases outside the gene matches: 11. Germline assignment: CDR1 SGHTA and CDR2 FQGNSA. CDR3 length equals 15 residues. DNA of the CDR3: TGTGCCAGCAGCCTCTCTACCGGGACAGATTATGGCTACACCTTC. As protein: CASSLSTGTDYGYTF.

The chain has TRBV11-3 and TRBJ2-3, with TRBD1 matching 10 bases. This CDR3 is built from 14 residues. The J segment lost 4 bases and the V segment lost 6 bases, leaving 4 bases of the junction unmatched. The germline V gene has CDR1 SGHNT and CDR2 YENEEA. CDR3: CASRRTGGADTQYF. CDR3 nucleotides: TGTGCCAGCAGAAGGACAGGGGGAGCAGATACGCAGTATTTT.

Of note for this clone: Other DNA sequences in this specimen translate into the identical CDR3. The V call is TRBV5-1, the J call TRBJ2-1; maybe TRBD2 (6 bases). Trimming removed 0 bases from V and 0 bases from J, with 7 bases in between. The CDR3 is made up of 15 amino acids. Germline V gene lookup returns CDR1 SGHRS and CDR2 YFSETQ. This chain's CDR3 is CASSLDGSSYNEQFF. The CDR3 region has the DNA TGCGCCAGCAGCTTGGACGGGAGCTCCTACAATGAGCAGTTCTTC.

This clone was recorded only once. The rearrangement links TRBV5-6 to TRBJ1-5, with unresolved D. Trimming left V 5 bases short and J 0 bases short, with 9 bases between. Germline assignment: CDR1 SGHDT and CDR2 YYEEEE. CDR3 length equals 14 residues. In DNA form, the CDR3 reads TGTGCCAGCAGTTCCAGGTATAGCAATCAGCCCCAGCATTTT. Protein product: CASSSRYSNQPQHF.